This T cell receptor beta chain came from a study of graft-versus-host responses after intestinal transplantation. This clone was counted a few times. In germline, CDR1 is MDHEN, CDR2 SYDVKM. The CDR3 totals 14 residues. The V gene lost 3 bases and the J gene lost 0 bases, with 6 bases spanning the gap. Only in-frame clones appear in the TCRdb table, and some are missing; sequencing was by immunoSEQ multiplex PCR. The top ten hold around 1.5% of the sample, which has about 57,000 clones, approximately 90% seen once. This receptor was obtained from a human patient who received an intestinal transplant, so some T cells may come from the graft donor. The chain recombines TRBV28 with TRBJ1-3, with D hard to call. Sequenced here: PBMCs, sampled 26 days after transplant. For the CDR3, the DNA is TGTGCCAGCAGTTTCTGGAGCTCTGGAAACACCATATATTTT. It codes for CASSFWSSGNTIYF.